This T cell receptor beta chain stems from a study of blood T cells in healthy people across ages. Next came a second PCR, run for about 7 to 12 cycles, which used a sample-barcoded 5' primer along with a J-beta primer mix. TCRdb recomputed calls from the 5' RACE reads with MiXCR, one row per CDR3 protein. Among 1 million to 1.2 million distinct CDR3 sequences, about two fifths were seen once, and the ten largest hold around 13%. The CDR3 covers 14 residues. Germline V lookup: CDR1 SNHLY, CDR2 FYNNEI. Trimming removed 6 bases from V and 6 bases from J; junction bases left unmatched: 6. Sequenced input: blood. The sequence was obtained from a man aged 18 to 29 in good health. The V and J genes are TRBV2 and TRBJ1-5; 9 bases are shared with TRBD1. The DNA of the CDR3 is TGTGCCAGCAGCAGGGACAGGGAGATTCAGCCCCAGCATTTT. It yields the protein CASSRDREIQPQHF.